What follows describes a single T cell receptor beta chain. CDR3 length: 15 residues. Between the trimmed V and J ends, which lost 2 bases and 4 bases, there was a span of 12 bases. Germline-derived CDR1 and CDR2 are MNHNS and SASEGT. The data belong to a study of blood T cell repertoires in COVID-19. Data came from immunoSEQ multiplex PCR; TCRdb stores just in-frame clones and leaves some out. This table holds around 100,000 clones, 80% to 90% found once. The chain carries TRBV6-1 and TRBJ1-5; weak D call: TRBD1 (5 bases). Material: peripheral blood. The TCR originated in an elderly man with acute or convalescent COVID-19. This CDR3 is CASSESQVPNQPQHF. The DNA of the CDR3 is TGTGCCAGCAGTGAATCACAGGTGCCTAATCAGCCCCAGCATTTT.